A single sample gave rise to the 20 T cell receptor beta chains below, sequenced in a study of regulatory T cells in long-lasting Graves disease. Noted time point: newly diagnosed GD, antithyroid drugs for less than 3 months. Generation of the TCR library employed RNA extracted from PBMCs. Relying on iRepertoire HTBI primers and Arm-PCR of CDR3 regions, the team built TCR beta libraries. TCRdb re-called the multiplex PCR reads through MiXCR, storing one row per CDR3 protein. The table shows roughly 400,000 distinct CDR3 sequences, with approximately 15% occurring only once. The same sample was also used in a study of T cells in Graves' hyperthyroidism and ophthalmopathy.

The input for sequencing was peripheral blood mononuclear cells (PBMCs), taken at new diagnosis, from a patient treated with antithyroid drugs. These receptors were collected from a woman in her thirties or forties with Graves disease.

This clonotype has more than one count but fewer than ten. It may be a read error: a sequence one base away is much more abundant. Lacking the conserved final phenylalanine or tryptophan, this CDR3 likely reflects a read error. The chain carries TRBV2 and TRBJ1-1; the D gene is possibly TRBD1 (5 bases). In germline, CDR1 is SNHLY, CDR2 FYNNEI. V was trimmed by 8 bases and J by 0 bases, leaving 10 bases between them. The CDR3 consists of 13 residues. The CDR3 DNA sequence: TGTGCCAGCGGGACCGCTCTGAACACTGAAGCTTTCCTT. Translating it yields CASGTALNTEAFL.

This clonotype was counted only a few times. A much larger clone lies a single base off, so this may be a read error. V and J are TRBV6-1 and TRBJ1-1; D might be TRBD1 (5 bases). The V gene's germline CDR1 is MNHNS and CDR2 SASEGT. This CDR3 contains 13 residues. Trimming cost V 1 base and J 3 bases, with 6 bases left between them. The DNA for the CDR3 is TGTGCCAGCAGTGAAGGGGGGGACACTGAAGCTTTCTTT. Translation: CASSEGGDTEAFF.

The chain joins TRBV11-1 to TRBJ1-2; TRBD1 matches 7 bases. V was clipped by 3 bases and J by 5 bases; unmatched bases: 15. Germline V lookup: CDR1 SGHAT, CDR2 FQDESV (reference sequence). The CDR3 has 17 residues. The CDR3 region has the DNA TGTGCCAGCAGCTTGAAAGGGACAGATGGGTCAGGGTATGGCTACACCTTC. This codes for CASSLKGTDGSGYGYTF.

This clonotype was counted ten times or more. The chain is built from TRBV27 and TRBJ2-7; D is unclear. The V end lost 4 bases, the J end lost 1 base, and 17 bases lay between the germline ends. The germline V gene encodes CDR1 MNHEY and CDR2 SMNVEV (reference sequence). The CDR3 runs to 16 residues. The CDR3 nucleotides read TGTGCCAGCAGTTCTTATGACTCCGGGCCTTCCTACGAGCAGTACTTC. Its translation is CASSSYDSGPSYEQYF.

This clonotype was counted between two and nine times. The rearrangement joins TRBV4-1 to TRBJ2-3, with D perhaps given as TRBD1 or TRBD2 (6 bases each). V dropped 1 base and J dropped 3 bases, with 14 bases sitting between them. The CDR3 has 16 amino acids. Germline values: CDR1 MGHRA, CDR2 YSYEKL. In DNA, the CDR3 is TGCGCCAGCAGCCAAGTAGTTTCGGGGGCGACAGATACGCAGTATTTT. Translation gives CASSQVVSGATDTQYF.

This clonotype was picked up many times. The chain couples TRBV24-1 to TRBJ1-1, with D perhaps matching TRBD1 (5 bases). Per the germline V gene, CDR1 is KGHDR and CDR2 is SFDVKD. This CDR3 region has 15 residues. The V end lost 2 bases, the J end lost 1 base, and 10 bases lay between the germline ends. The CDR3 DNA reads TGTGCCACCAGTGATTCCGGGACGGGGAACACTGAAGCTTTCTTT. It is translated as CATSDSGTGNTEAFF.

This clonotype was found many times. The chain recombines TRBV20-1 with TRBJ2-1; possible D gene TRBD2, 5 bases. The CDR3 loop spans 12 amino acids. Trimming left V 0 bases short and J 6 bases short, with 6 bases between. Germline lookup yields CDR1 DFQATT and CDR2 SNEGSKA (reference sequence). The CDR3 nucleotides read TGCAGTGCTAGAGATACTAGCAATGAGCAGTTCTTC. Translation gives CSARDTSNEQFF.

The sample holds many counts of this clonotype. The chain recombines TRBV2 with TRBJ1-5; TRBD1 might be the D (6 bases). The CDR3 is 15 residues long. Deletions cut 7 bases from V and 0 bases from J, with 13 bases between. Germline V gene sequence: CDR1 SNHLY, CDR2 FYNNEI. This CDR3 reads CASTPGHHSNQPQHF. CDR3 nucleotides: TGTGCCAGCACACCGGGACACCATAGCAATCAGCCCCAGCATTTT. The whole variable domain, remainder taken from reference TRBV2 and TRBJ1-5, is EPEVTQTPSHQVTQMGQEVILRCVPISNHLYFYWYRQILGQKVEFLVSFYNNEISEKSEIFDDQFSVERPDGSNFTLKIRSTKLEDSAMYFCASTPGHHSNQPQHFGDGTRLSIL.

This clonotype was seen repeatedly, ten times or more. The chain has TRBV27 and TRBJ2-7; 14 bases are shared with TRBD2. The CDR3 sequence is 17 residues long. Germline CDR1 is MNHEY and CDR2 is SMNVEV (reference sequence). The V segment lost 5 bases and the J segment 3 bases; nucleotides outside the gene matches: 9. This CDR3 reads CASSPGRGLAGGYEQYF. In DNA form, the CDR3 reads TGTGCCAGCAGTCCCGGGCGTGGACTAGCGGGAGGCTACGAGCAGTACTTC.

The chain carries TRBV29-1 and TRBJ2-1; tentative D call: TRBD2 (5 bases). The CDR3 sequence is 14 residues long. Germline values: CDR1 SQVTM, CDR2 ANQGSEA. V lost 7 bases, J lost 4 bases, and 17 bases lay in between. The chain's CDR3 is CSAQREISYNEQFF. CDR3 bases: TGCAGCGCCCAAAGGGAGATTTCTTACAATGAGCAGTTCTTC.

This clonotype was observed once. This chain connects TRBV19 to TRBJ2-3; 9 bases are a match to TRBD1. Trimming removed 3 bases from V and 3 bases from J; junction bases left unmatched: 7. Germline lookup yields CDR1 LNHDA and CDR2 SQIVND (reference sequence). The CDR3 consists of 16 residues. CDR3 amino acids: CASSMARDRVTDTQYF. The DNA of the CDR3 is TGTGCCAGTAGTATGGCAAGGGACAGGGTGACAGATACGCAGTATTTT.

In its sample, this clonotype was seen many times. The J gene is TRBJ2-7, the V gene TRBV6-1; 11 bases line up with TRBD2. The germline V gene encodes CDR1 MNHNS and CDR2 SASEGT. Unmatched junction bases numbered 2, after V lost 6 bases and J lost 4 bases. The CDR3 is 13 residues long. CDR3 sequence reads: CASRLAGGYEQYF. CDR3 bases: TGTGCCAGCAGGCTAGCGGGAGGTTACGAGCAGTACTTC.

This clonotype has more than one count but fewer than ten. The gene calls are TRBV5-1 and TRBJ2-7; 11 bases line up with TRBD2. CDR1 and CDR2 from the germline V gene are SGHRS and YFSETQ. This CDR3 spans 16 amino acids. V was pared by 0 bases and J by 5 bases, with 7 bases of the junction left unmatched. DNA of the CDR3: TGCGCCAGCAGCTTGGAACTAGCGGGAGAGTCCCACGAGCAGTACTTC. It specifies CASSLELAGESHEQYF.

The table lists this clonotype with many counts. The chain has TRBV3-1 and TRBJ2-1; D is uncertain. The V end was cut by 2 bases, the J end by 9 bases, with 5 bases between. There are 11 residues in the CDR3. Germline V lookup: CDR1 LGHDT, CDR2 YNNKEL (reference sequence). CDR3 region: CASSQYIEQFF. DNA of the CDR3: TGTGCCAGCAGCCAATATATTGAGCAGTTCTTC.

This clonotype was observed at least ten times. The chain has TRBV2 and TRBJ1-6, with TRBD1 matching 8 bases. CDR3 length: 16 residues. Germline-derived CDR1 and CDR2 are SNHLY and FYNNEI. The V gene end was trimmed by 2 bases and the J gene end by 7 bases; junction bases not matched to a gene: 7. CDR3 in amino acids: CASSERTGLNNSPLHF. The CDR3 DNA is TGTGCCAGCAGTGAAAGGACAGGGTTAAACAATTCACCCCTCCACTTT.

This clonotype appeared many times. The rearrangement links TRBV19 to TRBJ2-3, with D tentatively TRBD1 (6 bases). V was cut by 1 base and J by 0 bases, with 11 bases left in between. CDR1 is LNHDA, CDR2 SQIVND, per germline (reference sequence). The CDR3 has 16 amino acids. DNA for the CDR3: TGTGCCAGTAGTATAGGGACAGAATCTAGCACAGATACGCAGTATTTT. It is translated as CASSIGTESSTDTQYF.

This clonotype was seen repeatedly, ten times or more. The V call is TRBV3-1, the J call TRBJ2-3; 7 bases match TRBD2. In germline, CDR1 is LGHDT, CDR2 YNNKEL (reference sequence). The CDR3 has 15 amino acids. The J segment lost 5 bases and the V segment lost 2 bases, leaving 7 bases of the junction unmatched. The chain's CDR3 is CASSQSRVAGDTQYF. CDR3 bases: TGTGCCAGCAGCCAATCCCGAGTAGCGGGAGATACGCAGTATTTT.

This clonotype showed up many times. DNA of the CDR3: TGTGCCAGCAGCTTAGAACTCGGACAGGGTACCAATGAGCAGTTCTTC. It encodes CASSLELGQGTNEQFF. This chain links TRBV7-8 with TRBJ2-1; 8 bases line up with TRBD1. Trimming took 1 base from V and 6 from J; bases not matched to a gene: 8. Germline V gene data show CDR1 as SGHVS and CDR2 as FQNEAQ. This CDR3 is 16 amino acids long.

The V gene is TRBV10-3, the J gene TRBJ2-5; D perhaps matches TRBD1 (5 bases). The CDR3 spans 14 residues. Per germline, CDR1 ENHRY and CDR2 SYGVKD. The V and J ends lost 2 bases and 10 bases respectively, with 17 bases between them. CDR3 amino acids: CAISEGSGRWGQYF. CDR3 bases: TGTGCCATCAGTGAGGGGTCAGGGCGATGGGGCCAGTACTTC.

This clonotype was detected ten times or more. The chain uses TRBV28 and TRBJ2-1; 15 bases fit TRBD2. The trim removed 4 bases at V and 4 bases at J, leaving 5 bases unmatched. The CDR3 runs 17 residues. Germline CDR1 is MDHEN and CDR2 is SYDVKM. For the CDR3, the DNA is TGTGCCAGCAGTTCCTGGACTAGCGGGAGGGGGTACAATGAGCAGTTCTTC. As protein: CASSSWTSGRGYNEQFF.